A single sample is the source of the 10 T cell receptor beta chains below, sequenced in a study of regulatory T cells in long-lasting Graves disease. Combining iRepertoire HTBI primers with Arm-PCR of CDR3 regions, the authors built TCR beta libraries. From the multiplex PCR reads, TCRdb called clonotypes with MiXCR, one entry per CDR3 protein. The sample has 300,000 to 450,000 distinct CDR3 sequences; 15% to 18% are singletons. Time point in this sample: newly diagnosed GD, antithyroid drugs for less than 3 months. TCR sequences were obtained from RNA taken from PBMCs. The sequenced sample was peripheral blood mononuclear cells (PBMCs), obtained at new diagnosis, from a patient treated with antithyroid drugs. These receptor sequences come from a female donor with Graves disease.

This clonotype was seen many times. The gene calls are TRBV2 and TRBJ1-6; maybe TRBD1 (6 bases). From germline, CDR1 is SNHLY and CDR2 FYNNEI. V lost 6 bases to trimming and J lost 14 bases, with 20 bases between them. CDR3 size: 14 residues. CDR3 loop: CASSEQDRFIALHF. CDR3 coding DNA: TGTGCCAGCAGCGAACAAGACAGGTTTATTGCCCTCCACTTT.

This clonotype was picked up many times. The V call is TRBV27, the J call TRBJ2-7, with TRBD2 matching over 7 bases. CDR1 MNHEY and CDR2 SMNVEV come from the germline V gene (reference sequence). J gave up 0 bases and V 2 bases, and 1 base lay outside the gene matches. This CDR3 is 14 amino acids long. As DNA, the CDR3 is TGTGCCAGCAGTTTAGCTAGCGGCTCCTACGAGCAGTACTTC. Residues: CASSLASGSYEQYF.

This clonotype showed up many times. CDR3 loop: CASSPGGNSPLHF. The CDR3 nucleotides read TGTGCCAGCAGCCCGGGGGGTAATTCACCCCTCCACTTT. The chain carries TRBV11-2 and TRBJ1-6; D is possibly TRBD1 (5 bases). Germline V CDR1 and CDR2: SGHAT, FQNNGV. V was pared by 5 bases and J by 6 bases, with 8 bases between. The CDR3 loop spans 13 amino acids.

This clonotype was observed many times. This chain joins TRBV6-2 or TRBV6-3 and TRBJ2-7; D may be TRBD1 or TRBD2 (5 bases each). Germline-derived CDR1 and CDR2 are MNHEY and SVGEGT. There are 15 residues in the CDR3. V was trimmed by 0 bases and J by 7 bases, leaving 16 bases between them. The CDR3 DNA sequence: TGTGCCAGCAGTTACTCGAGAGGGGCTGGAAGTGAGCAGTACTTC. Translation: CASSYSRGAGSEQYF.

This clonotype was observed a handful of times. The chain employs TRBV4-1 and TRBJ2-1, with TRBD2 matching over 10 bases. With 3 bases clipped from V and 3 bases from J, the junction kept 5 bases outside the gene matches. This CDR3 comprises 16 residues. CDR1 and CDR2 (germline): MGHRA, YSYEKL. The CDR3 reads CASSQSGLAFYNEQFF. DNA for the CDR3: TGCGCCAGCAGCCAGTCGGGACTAGCGTTCTACAATGAGCAGTTCTTC.

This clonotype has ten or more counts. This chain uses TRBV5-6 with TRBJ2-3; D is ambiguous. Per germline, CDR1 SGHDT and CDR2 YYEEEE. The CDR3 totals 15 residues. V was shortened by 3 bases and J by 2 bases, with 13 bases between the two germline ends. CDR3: CASSSLLISTDTQYF. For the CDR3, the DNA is TGTGCCAGCAGCTCCCTCCTAATTTCCACAGATACGCAGTATTTT.

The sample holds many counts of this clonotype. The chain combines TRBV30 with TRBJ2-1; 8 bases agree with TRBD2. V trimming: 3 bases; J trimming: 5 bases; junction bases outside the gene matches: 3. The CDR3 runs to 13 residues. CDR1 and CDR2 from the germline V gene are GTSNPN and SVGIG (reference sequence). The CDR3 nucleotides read TGTGCCTGGAGCGGGAGGGCTGACAATGAGCAGTTCTTC. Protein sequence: CAWSGRADNEQFF.

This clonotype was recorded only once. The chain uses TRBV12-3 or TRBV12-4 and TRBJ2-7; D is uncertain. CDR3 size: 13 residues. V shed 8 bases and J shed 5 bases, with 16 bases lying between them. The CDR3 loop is CASDQTGFNEQYF. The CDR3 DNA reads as TGTGCCAGCGACCAGACTGGGTTCAACGAGCAGTACTTC.

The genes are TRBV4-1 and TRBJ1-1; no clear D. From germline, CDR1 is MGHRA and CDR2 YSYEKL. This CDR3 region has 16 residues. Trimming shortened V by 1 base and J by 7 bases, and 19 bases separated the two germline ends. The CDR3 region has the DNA TGCGCCAGCAGCCAAGGTGGGCTTCGAGGAGCGGGTGAAGCTTTCTTT. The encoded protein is CASSQGGLRGAGEAFF.

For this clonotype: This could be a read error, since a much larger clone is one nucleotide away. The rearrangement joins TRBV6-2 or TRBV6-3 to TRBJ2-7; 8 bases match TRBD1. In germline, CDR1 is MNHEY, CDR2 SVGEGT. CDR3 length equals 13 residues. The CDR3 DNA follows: TGTGCCAGCGCGACAGGGGATACCTACGGGCAGTACTTC. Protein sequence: CASATGDTYGQYF.